This T cell receptor beta chain was observed in a study of a mutant IDH1 vaccine in newly diagnosed glioma. Study-level background: Treated patients, averaging roughly 44 years, were approximately 60% male and about 38% female. Whole-study results and caveats: Immune responses induced by vaccination arose in about 93% of the patients. Seemingly, pseudoprogression had no relation to changes in the top peripheral T cell clonotypes.

Trimming removed 4 bases from V and 4 bases from J, with 17 bases in between. Germline CDR1 and CDR2: SGHTS and YDEGEE. This CDR3 spans 15 amino acids. This sample's time point: week 47, end of study. Vaccine doses each comprised 300 ug of mutant IDH1 20-mer peptide, with topical imiquimod. In weeks 1, 3, 5, 7, 11, 15, 19 and 23, patients were immunized, eight times in all. This clone has just one count. Antigen specificity is unknown. TCRdb keeps only in-frame clones here, not all; method: immunoSEQ multiplex PCR. Of 84,000 or so clones listed, roughly four fifths are singletons. The clonotype was recovered from a man aged 40-49 years with glioma. The chain recombines TRBV5-8 with TRBJ1-2; D is perhaps TRBD1 (6 bases). This sample comprised PBMCs, obtained from a glioma patient whose treatment included an IDH1 peptide vaccine. CDR3 bases: TGTGCCAGCAGCCCCGACAGGAGCCCGGTCTATGGCTACACCTTC. Its protein is CASSPDRSPVYGYTF.